The clone carrying this T cell receptor beta chain was picked up many times. Its antigen is still unknown. This entry is derived from a study of T cell repertoires in cytomegalovirus infection. The study's findings and limits: HLA-C-restricted, CMV-specific TCR beta clonotypes were dominant ex vivo. The cumulative frequency of public TCR beta families distinguished individuals who carried CMV together with the relevant HLA.

TCRdb re-called the reads with MiXCR, one entry per CDR3 protein. The sample lists over 450,000 distinct CDR3 sequences, around 10% seen once, with around 9.6% in the top ten. The receptor comes from a human donor in good health (CMV status not recorded). Some clones in this sample may be carry-over from other donors' samples. Sequences were obtained from PBMCs.

The CDR3 here is CASSPRRRVGEQYF. The CDR3 DNA sequence: TGTGCCAGCAGCCCCCGGAGGCGGGTGGGCGAGCAGTACTTC. V gene TRBV7-9 combines with J gene TRBJ2-7, with D tentatively TRBD2 (5 bases). Trimming left V 5 bases short and J 6 bases short, with 17 bases between. This CDR3 region has 14 residues. Germline V lookup: CDR1 SEHNR, CDR2 FQNEAQ (reference sequence). The full variable domain, its missing parts supplied by reference TRBV7-9 and TRBJ2-7, is DTGVSQNPRHKITKRGQNVTFRCDPISEHNRLYWYRQTLGQGPEFLTYFQNEAQLEKSRLLSDRFSAERPKGSFSTLEIQRTEQGDSAMYLCASSPRRRVGEQYFGPGTRLTVT.